Below, 27 T cell receptor beta chains from the same sample are listed, as sequenced in a study of T cell repertoires in cytomegalovirus infection. MiXCR, applied by TCRdb to the reads, yields one record per CDR3 protein. Among tens of thousands of distinct CDR3 sequences listed, around 30% were seen once. These receptors are not linked to any known antigen. The sequencing input was PBMCs, sequenced either directly or after in vitro stimulation (not recorded which). The receptors originated from a human donor in good health (CMV status not recorded). Some clones in this sample may be carry-over from other donors' samples.

V gene TRBV7-2 combines with J gene TRBJ1-5; no clear D. Germline V lookup: CDR1 SGHTA, CDR2 FQGNSA. The ends were cut back, 3 bases at V and 3 bases at J, with 12 bases in the middle. This CDR3 has 15 amino acids. This CDR3 reads CASSFASGYNQPQHF. The CDR3 DNA sequence: TGTGCCAGCAGCTTTGCCAGCGGATACAATCAGCCCCAGCATTTT.

CDR3 DNA: TGTGCCAGCAGCGAGGTCCCCTACGAGCAGTACGTC. Its translation is CASSEVPYEQYV. The V call is TRBV7-9, the J call TRBJ2-7; no clear D. From germline, CDR1 is SEHNR and CDR2 FQNEAQ (reference sequence). V was cut by 5 bases and J by 2 bases, with 7 bases left in between. The CDR3 consists of 12 residues.

Only a few counts were recorded for this clonotype. The chain uses TRBV7-2 and TRBJ2-5; weak D call: TRBD1 (6 bases). Trimming stripped 3 bases from V and 2 bases from J, with 10 bases between. The CDR3 runs 14 residues. Germline V gives CDR1 SGHTA, CDR2 FQGNSA. The CDR3 protein is CASSFRQAQETQYF. In nucleotides, the CDR3 is TGTGCCAGCAGCTTCAGACAGGCTCAAGAGACCCAGTACTTC.

The V and J genes are TRBV11-2 and TRBJ2-5; D is undetermined. Trimming shortened V by 8 bases and J by 2 bases, and 12 bases separated the two germline ends. The V gene's germline CDR1 is SGHAT and CDR2 FQNNGV. The CDR3 has 13 residues. CDR3 nucleotide sequence: TGTGCCAGCGGTAGGGAACGACAAGAGACCCAGTACTTC. This gives the protein CASGRERQETQYF.

This clonotype was counted only a few times. V usage is TRBV7-2 and J usage is TRBJ2-4, with 8 bases lining up with TRBD1. Germline trimming cut 6 bases from V and 12 bases from J; bases unmatched to any gene: 7. CDR1 SGHTA and CDR2 FQGNSA come from the germline V gene. This CDR3 region has 12 residues. The CDR3 DNA sequence: TGTGCCAGCAGTTCTCAGGGGGCCGCTCAGTACTTC. Translating gives CASSSQGAAQYF.

In this sample, this clonotype turned up a few times. The chain combines TRBV12-3 or TRBV12-4 with TRBJ2-5; TRBD1 matches 8 bases. Trimming cost V 6 bases and J 3 bases; bases outside gene matches: 9. This CDR3 has 15 residues. As DNA, the CDR3 is TGTGCCAGCAGGACCGGGACAGGACTTGAAGAGACCCAGTACTTC. It codes for CASRTGTGLEETQYF.

This clonotype came up many times. The chain couples TRBV7-2 to TRBJ2-5; the D is unclear. CDR3 size: 15 residues. Per the germline V gene, CDR1 is SGHTA and CDR2 is FQGNSA. The germline V and J ends were trimmed by 7 bases and 0 bases, with 15 bases remaining between them. CDR3 DNA sequence: TGTGCCAGCAACCCCCCGGGCGGAAACCAAGAGACCCAGTACTTC. Amino acids: CASNPPGGNQETQYF.

The chain carries TRBV20-1 and TRBJ2-5; the D gene is possibly TRBD2 (7 bases). V lost 0 bases, J lost 5 bases, and 10 bases lay in between. Germline CDR1 is DFQATT and CDR2 is SNEGSKA (reference sequence). The CDR3 runs 13 residues. The CDR3 is CSARDEGGETQYF. The CDR3 DNA follows: TGCAGTGCTAGAGATGAGGGGGGGGAGACCCAGTACTTC.

The chain employs TRBV5-1 and TRBJ2-1, with 7 bases matching TRBD2. Germline CDR1 SGHRS, CDR2 YFSETQ. Trimming at V came to 0 bases and at J to 7 bases, leaving 10 bases not matched to a gene. This CDR3 contains 16 residues. CDR3 nucleotides: TGCGCCAGCAGCTTGGTGGGCGGGAGAGTGATGAATGAGCAGTTCTTC. Protein product: CASSLVGGRVMNEQFF.

The CDR3 DNA is TGTGCCAGCAGCGCTAATAGCGCAGATACGCAGTATTTT. This gives the protein CASSANSADTQYF. The V gene is TRBV7-6, the J gene TRBJ2-3, with D perhaps matching TRBD2 (5 bases). Trimming removed 5 bases at V and 4 bases at J, with 10 bases between. Germline CDR1 reads SGHVS; CDR2 reads FNYEAQ. The CDR3 is 13 amino acids. The complete variable domain, with remaining parts taken from reference TRBV7-6 and TRBJ2-3, reads GAGVSQSPRYKVTKRGQDVALRCDPISGHVSLYWYRQALGQGPEFLTYFNYEAQQDKSGLPNDRFSAERPEGSISTLTIQRTEQRDSAMYRCASSANSADTQYFGPGTRLTVL.

In its sample, this clonotype was seen a few times. The rearrangement joins TRBV29-1 to TRBJ1-1; no clear D gene. V was pared by 5 bases and J by 4 bases, with 11 bases between. This CDR3 spans 12 amino acids. The germline gives CDR1 SQVTM, CDR2 ANQGSEA. CDR3 residues: CSVRPVVTEAFF. The CDR3 nucleotides are TGCAGCGTTCGTCCTGTCGTCACTGAAGCTTTCTTT.

The rearrangement links TRBV6-2 or TRBV6-3 to TRBJ2-3; D is uncertain. Germline V gives CDR1 MNHEY, CDR2 SVGEGT. The CDR3 has 18 amino acids. Trimming took off 2 bases at V and 2 bases at J, with 20 bases between the two ends. DNA of the CDR3: TGTGCCAGCAGTTACGGATTCCCTAGAACCGGGCTCACAGATACGCAGTATTTT. As protein: CASSYGFPRTGLTDTQYF.

The V and J genes are TRBV7-8 and TRBJ2-3; D not resolved. The CDR3 contains 13 residues. Germline V CDR1 and CDR2: SGHVS, FQNEAQ. Trimming stripped 3 bases from V and 0 bases from J, with 4 bases between. CDR3 in DNA: TGTGCCAGCAGCTTTCTGAGCACAGATACGCAGTATTTT. This translates into CASSFLSTDTQYF.

This clonotype occurred a few times. This chain links TRBV6-6 with TRBJ1-2; D gene ambiguous. Germline CDR1 reads MNHNY; CDR2 reads SVGAGI (reference sequence). The CDR3 extends over 13 amino acids. The V and J ends lost 5 bases and 6 bases respectively, with 13 bases between them. DNA of the CDR3: TGTGCCAGCAGTACCTTGAATCGAGATGGCTACACCTTC. Amino acid sequence: CASSTLNRDGYTF.

This clonotype was seen more than once but under ten times. CDR3 sequence (DNA): TGTGCCAGCAGCCCCCACCCCGACAGGGGGAACACTGAAGCTTTCTTT. It yields the protein CASSPHPDRGNTEAFF. This chain joins TRBV7-9 and TRBJ1-1; the match to TRBD1 covers 8 bases. Unmatched junction bases numbered 9, after V lost 5 bases and J lost 1 base. Germline loops: CDR1 SEHNR, CDR2 FQNEAQ (reference sequence). The CDR3 runs 16 residues.

V is TRBV6-6 and J is TRBJ2-7; possibly TRBD1 or TRBD2 for D (6 bases each). The ends were cut back, 0 bases at V and 6 bases at J, with 9 bases in the middle. The CDR3 is 13 residues long. Germline V gene lookup returns CDR1 MNHNY and CDR2 SVGAGI (reference sequence). CDR3 sequence: CASSYSPGAEQYF. The CDR3 region has the DNA TGTGCCAGCAGTTACTCTCCGGGGGCCGAGCAGTACTTC.

This clonotype was detected ten times or more. The rearrangement links TRBV9 to TRBJ2-5; D gene uncertain. The germline V and J ends were trimmed by 0 bases and 0 bases, with 3 bases remaining between them. CDR1 and CDR2 from the germline V gene are SGDLS and YYNGEE. The CDR3 runs 13 residues. Here the CDR3 reads CASSVGDQETQYF. In DNA, the CDR3 is TGTGCCAGCAGCGTAGGGGACCAAGAGACCCAGTACTTC.

At least ten counts were recorded for this clonotype. The chain couples TRBV12-3 or TRBV12-4 to TRBJ2-1; D remains ambiguous. The CDR3 is 14 residues long. Between the trimmed V and J ends, which lost 5 bases and 8 bases, there was a span of 16 bases. The CDR3 DNA is TGTGCCAGCAGTGTCATCGTTGGAGAGGATGAGCAGTTCTTC. Translating gives CASSVIVGEDEQFF.

This clonotype appeared a few times. The chain has TRBV6-6 and TRBJ1-6; D gene uncertain. The V end was cut by 0 bases, the J end by 7 bases, with 4 bases between. The germline gives CDR1 MNHNY, CDR2 SVGAGI (reference sequence). CDR3 length equals 13 residues. The CDR3 DNA sequence: TGTGCCAGCAGTTACTCCCCCAATTCACCCCTCCACTTT. Amino acids: CASSYSPNSPLHF.

This clonotype was counted only a few times. The chain has TRBV19 and TRBJ2-7; D gene ambiguous. The CDR3 spans 13 residues. V dropped 4 bases and J dropped 1 base, with 8 bases sitting between them. In germline, CDR1 is LNHDA, CDR2 SQIVND (reference sequence). The CDR3 region has the DNA TGTGCCAGTAGTAAACCACAGTCCTACGAGCAGTACTTC. Translating it yields CASSKPQSYEQYF.

The CDR3 region is CASAGGNSNQPQHF. In DNA, the CDR3 is TGTGCCAGCGCAGGGGGAAACAGCAATCAGCCCCAGCATTTT. V usage is TRBV2 and J usage is TRBJ1-5; 7 positions agree with TRBD1. Per germline, CDR1 SNHLY and CDR2 FYNNEI. The CDR3 has 14 residues. With 8 bases clipped from V and 1 base from J, the junction kept 5 bases outside the gene matches.

The chain has TRBV6-6 and TRBJ2-7; D remains unclear. The CDR3 covers 11 residues. Trimming took off 5 bases at V and 3 bases at J, with 5 bases between the two ends. Per the germline V gene, CDR1 is MNHNY and CDR2 is SVGAGI (reference sequence). The CDR3 spells CASSDNYEQYF. The CDR3 DNA follows: TGTGCCAGCAGTGACAACTACGAGCAGTACTTC.

The chain combines TRBV5-6 with TRBJ1-1, with 8 bases matching TRBD1. Germline lookup yields CDR1 SGHDT and CDR2 YYEEEE. Trimming removed 4 bases from V and 11 bases from J; junction bases left unmatched: 10. CDR3 length: 13 residues. The chain's CDR3 is CASSPRTGRMAFF. The CDR3 DNA sequence: TGTGCCAGCAGCCCTAGGACAGGGAGGATGGCTTTCTTT. Full variable domain (remainder filled in from reference TRBV5-6 and TRBJ1-1): DAGVTQSPTHLIKTRGQQVTLRCSPKSGHDTVSWYQQALGQGPQFIFQYYEEEERQRGNFPDRFSGHQFPNYSSELNVNALLLGDSALYLCASSPRTGRMAFFGQGTRLTVV.

This clonotype was detected only a few times. V usage is TRBV7-2 and J usage is TRBJ2-5, with D maybe TRBD2 (7 bases). The CDR3 is 16 amino acids. Germline CDR1 and CDR2: SGHTA and FQGNSA. The V and J ends lost 0 bases and 2 bases respectively, with 13 bases between them. The CDR3 DNA is TGTGCCAGCAGCTTAGCGCGCGGGGGCCGACAAGAGACCCAGTACTTC. As protein: CASSLARGGRQETQYF.

CDR3: CASSLWGRMANTGELFF. The CDR3 DNA follows: TGTGCCAGCAGTTTATGGGGACGGATGGCGAACACCGGGGAGCTGTTTTTT. The chain joins TRBV12-3 or TRBV12-4 to TRBJ2-2, with D perhaps TRBD1 or TRBD2 (5 bases each). Trimming cost V 2 bases and J 0 bases, with 13 bases left between them. The CDR3 covers 17 residues.

This clonotype occurred a few times. J is TRBJ2-5 and V is TRBV7-9; D is uncertain. V was cut by 4 bases and J by 3 bases, with 15 bases left in between. CDR3 length: 15 residues. The germline CDR1 and CDR2 sequences are SEHNR and FQNEAQ (reference sequence). CDR3 sequence (DNA): TGTGCCAGCAGCTCGACACTTGCAAGGGAAGAGACCCAGTACTTC. Translated, it gives CASSSTLAREETQYF.

This clonotype has just a few counts. The chain carries TRBV7-6 and TRBJ2-1, with 9 bases that match TRBD2. Germline assignment: CDR1 SGHVS and CDR2 FNYEAQ. V lost 5 bases and J lost 6; bases outside the gene matches: 14. The CDR3 runs 17 residues. The CDR3 sequence: CASSQLKGTSWFNEQFF. CDR3 coding DNA: TGTGCCAGCAGCCAACTAAAAGGGACTAGCTGGTTCAATGAGCAGTTCTTC.